This T cell receptor (beta chain) is from a study of CD8 T cells in Susac syndrome. This clonotype was found a few times. With random hexamers, roughly 0.45 to 1 ug RNA was reverse transcribed. An immunoSEQ multiplex PCR amplified TCR beta CDR3 over 54 Vbeta and 13 Jbeta. One entry per CDR3 protein results from TCRdb running MiXCR on the immunoSEQ multiplex PCR reads. The sample lists approximately 120,000 distinct CDR3 sequences, roughly 91% seen once, with about 0.15% in the top ten. The control participants were healthy donors, and these controls were matched with respect to both age and sex. Negative magnetic isolation gave CD8+ and CD4+ cells; FACS enriched CD8+ TEMRA. Sequencing was done on a sample of CD4+ T cells from PBMCs. This clonotype was obtained from a human donor in good health.

Here the CDR3 reads CASSYDPARAEQYF. In nucleotides, the CDR3 is TGTGCCAGCAGTTACGACCCCGCCAGGGCCGAGCAGTACTTC. V is TRBV6-5 and J is TRBJ2-7; D may be TRBD1 (5 bases). V lost 2 bases and J lost 6, with 14 bases in between. The CDR3 covers 14 residues. Per germline, CDR1 MNHEY and CDR2 SVGAGI.